This TCR beta chain was recorded in a study of blood T cell repertoires in COVID-19. Study background: Samples came from the United States, Italy and Spain, spanning acute and convalescent COVID-19. T cells, B-cell-depleted T cells, or PBMCs supplied cDNA or gDNA.

In the study's own analysis: Amplification from reference gene primers served as the basis for estimated nucleated cell counts. Using immunoSEQ multiplex PCR, the repertoire was profiled, and TCRdb retains in-frame clones only, with some absent. That table is the source of V, J and clone size, and D and trimming were worked out from the DNA. Found here are 400,000 or so clones, 85% to 90% of them singletons; the top ten hold around 3%. Trimming shortened V by 6 bases and J by 7 bases, and 10 bases separated the two germline ends. The CDR3 contains 12 residues. This sequence was found in a human donor in a cohort sampled during active COVID-19. The sequenced sample consisted of peripheral blood. The chain carries TRBV12-3 or TRBV12-4 and TRBJ1-3; D may be TRBD1 (6 bases). DNA of the CDR3: TGTGCCAGCAGGGAGGGGGGGAACACCATATATTTT. Protein sequence: CASREGGNTIYF.